Shown below are 13 T cell receptor beta chains from a single sample sequenced in a study of CD8+CD57+ T cells in acquired aplastic anemia. Genomic DNA was employed as the template in profiling TCR beta VDJ and CDR3. TCRdb fed the reads into MiXCR, producing one record per CDR3 protein. The data show approximately 190,000 distinct CDR3 sequences, about three fifths seen once. The sample was sorted CD4+, CD8+, or CD8+CD57+ T cells (not recorded which) from PBMCs. These receptors were taken from a human donor with severe aplastic anemia or a healthy control (not recorded which).

V gene TRBV2 combines with J gene TRBJ1-2; D unclear. Germline CDR1 and CDR2: SNHLY and FYNNEI. V lost 2 bases and J lost 8, with 15 bases in between. The CDR3 length is 14 residues. In DNA, the CDR3 is TGTGCCAGCAGTGAAAGTAGACCTCCTGGGGGCTACACCTTC. Translation gives CASSESRPPGGYTF.

Many counts were recorded for this clonotype. The chain carries TRBV5-1 and TRBJ2-2, with 11 bases lining up with TRBD2. V shed 3 bases and J 3 bases; nucleotides not matched to a gene: 7. CDR3 length: 17 residues. In germline, CDR1 is SGHRS, CDR2 YFSETQ. The chain's CDR3 is CASSYSGGATDTGELFF. The CDR3 nucleotides read TGCGCCAGCAGCTATAGCGGGGGGGCCACGGACACCGGGGAGCTGTTTTTT.

This clonotype was seen ten or more times. The chain is built from TRBV15 and TRBJ2-1; D is unresolved. The length of the CDR3 is 15 residues. Germline V lookup: CDR1 LNHNV, CDR2 YYDKDF (reference sequence). V gave up 0 bases and J gave up 6 bases, with 12 bases separating them. CDR3 DNA sequence: TGTGCCACCAGCAGAGAGAGGAACGGGCCCAATGAGCAGTTCTTC. Translation: CATSRERNGPNEQFF.

The sample holds a few counts of this clonotype. The genes are TRBV29-1 and TRBJ2-6, with D maybe TRBD1 (5 bases). Germline V gene data show CDR1 as SQVTM and CDR2 as ANQGSEA. The CDR3 spans 15 residues. V was cut by 4 bases and J by 3 bases, with 13 bases left in between. CDR3 bases: TGCAGCGTTGGATTCAGGGTTGATGGGGCCAACGTCCTGACTTTC. Protein sequence: CSVGFRVDGANVLTF.

The chain is built from TRBV9 and TRBJ2-5; weak D call: TRBD1 (6 bases). The V end lost 2 bases, the J end lost 5 bases, and 10 bases lay between the germline ends. The CDR3 extends over 13 amino acids. Per the germline V gene, CDR1 is SGDLS and CDR2 is YYNGEE. The CDR3 DNA sequence: TGTGCCAGCAGCGTTGGGGGCCGGGAGACCCAGTACTTC. Protein: CASSVGGRETQYF.

This clonotype was seen a few times. V is TRBV6-6 and J is TRBJ1-1, with 7 bases that match TRBD1. The CDR3 sequence is 12 residues long. V shed 11 bases and J 5 bases; nucleotides not matched to a gene: 8. Germline CDR1 reads MNHNY; CDR2 reads SVGAGI (reference sequence). CDR3 in amino acids: CASRGGGTEAFF. As DNA, the CDR3 is TGTGCCTCCAGAGGGGGCGGAACTGAAGCTTTCTTT.

The chain combines TRBV7-8 with TRBJ2-1, with 16 bases identical to TRBD2. Germline assignment: CDR1 SGHVS and CDR2 FQNEAQ. The trim removed 5 bases at V and 9 bases at J, leaving 7 bases unmatched. The CDR3 length is 16 residues. Here the CDR3 DNA reads TGTGCCAGCAGCACCGGGACTAGCGGGAGGGTAGGTGAGCAGTTCTTC. Translating it yields CASSTGTSGRVGEQFF. Full variable domain (rest looked up from reference TRBV7-8 and TRBJ2-1): GAGVSQSPRYKVAKRGQDVALRCDPISGHVSLFWYQQALGQGPEFLTYFQNEAQLDKSGLPSDRFFAERPEGSVSTLKIQRTQQEDSAVYLCASSTGTSGRVGEQFFGPGTRLTVL.

The chain links TRBV6-1 to TRBJ2-7, with D unclear. The length of the CDR3 is 14 residues. The V gene lost 6 bases and the J gene lost 0 bases, with 12 bases spanning the gap. The germline V gene encodes CDR1 MNHNS and CDR2 SASEGT. The CDR3 spells CASRPARSSYEQYF. The CDR3 DNA reads TGTGCCAGCAGGCCAGCCAGGAGCTCCTACGAGCAGTACTTC.

This rearrangement joins TRBV19 to TRBJ1-2; D is perhaps TRBD1 (5 bases). V was clipped by 5 bases and J by 6 bases, with 13 bases between them. This CDR3 contains 13 residues. Germline CDR1 and CDR2: LNHDA and SQIVND (reference sequence). CDR3 region: CASSEAKGNGYTF. The CDR3 DNA is TGTGCCAGTAGTGAGGCGAAGGGGAATGGCTACACCTTC.

Comment on this clonotype: Given the absence of the conserved phenylalanine or tryptophan at the CDR3 end, a read error is likely. This chain links TRBV6-5 with TRBJ2-7, with D unclear. This CDR3 contains 12 residues. Between the trimmed V and J ends, which lost 10 bases and 0 bases, there was a span of 10 bases. Germline CDR1 and CDR2: MNHEY and SVGAGI. The CDR3 nucleotides are TGTGCCACCAAGAGTCGCTCCTACGAGCAGTACCTC. It is translated as CATKSRSYEQYL.

The V gene is TRBV5-1, the J gene TRBJ2-7; TRBD1 aligns across 8 bases. Germline assignment: CDR1 SGHRS and CDR2 YFSETQ. V shed 5 bases, J shed 5 bases, and the junction held 6 bases outside the gene matches. The length of the CDR3 is 13 residues. Here the CDR3 DNA reads TGCGCCAGCAGTCAGACAGGGGAAGACGAGCAGTACTTC. Translated: CASSQTGEDEQYF. The variable domain in full, with the rest retrieved from reference TRBV5-1 and TRBJ2-7, is KAGVTQTPRYLIKTRGQQVTLSCSPISGHRSVSWYQQTPGQGLQFLFEYFSETQRNKGNFPGRFSGRQFSNSRSEMNVSTLELGDSALYLCASSQTGEDEQYFGPGTRLTVT.

The chain joins TRBV29-1 to TRBJ2-5; 7 bases are shared with TRBD1. Germline lookup yields CDR1 SQVTM and CDR2 ANQGSEA. Trimming cost V 5 bases and J 2 bases; bases outside gene matches: 11. The CDR3 is 15 residues long. The CDR3 loop reads CSVWGTDIIQETQYF. The CDR3 DNA reads TGCAGCGTTTGGGGGACAGACATAATACAAGAGACCCAGTACTTC. Full variable domain (remainder filled in from reference TRBV29-1 and TRBJ2-5): SAVISQKPSRDICQRGTSLTIQCQVDSQVTMMFWYRQQPGQSLTLIATANQGSEATYESGFVIDKFPISRPNLTFSTLTVSNMSPEDSSIYLCSVWGTDIIQETQYFGPGTRLLVL.

The rearrangement joins TRBV2 to TRBJ1-2; D unclear. CDR1 and CDR2 from the germline V gene are SNHLY and FYNNEI. The V gene lost 2 bases and the J gene lost 9 bases, with 16 bases spanning the gap. The CDR3 runs to 14 residues. CDR3 loop: CASSEIAGARSYTF. The CDR3 region has the DNA TGTGCCAGCAGTGAAATCGCAGGAGCCAGGAGCTACACCTTC.